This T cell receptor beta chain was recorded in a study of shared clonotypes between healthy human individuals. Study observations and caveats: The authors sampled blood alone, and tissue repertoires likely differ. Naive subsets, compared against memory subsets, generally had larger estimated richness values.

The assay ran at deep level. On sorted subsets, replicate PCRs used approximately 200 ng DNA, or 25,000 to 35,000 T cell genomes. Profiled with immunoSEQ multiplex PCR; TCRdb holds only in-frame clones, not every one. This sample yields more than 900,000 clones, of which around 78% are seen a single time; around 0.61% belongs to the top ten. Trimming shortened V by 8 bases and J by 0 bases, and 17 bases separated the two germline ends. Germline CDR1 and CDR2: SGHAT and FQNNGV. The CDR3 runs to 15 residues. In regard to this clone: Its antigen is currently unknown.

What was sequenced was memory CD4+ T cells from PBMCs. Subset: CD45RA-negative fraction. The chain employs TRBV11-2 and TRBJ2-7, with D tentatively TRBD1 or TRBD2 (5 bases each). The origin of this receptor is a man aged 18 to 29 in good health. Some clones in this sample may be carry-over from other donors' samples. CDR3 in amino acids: CASRGMRVSSYEQYF. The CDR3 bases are TGTGCCAGCCGGGGCATGAGGGTAAGCTCCTACGAGCAGTACTTC.